These T cell receptor beta chains were read from a single sample in a study of blood T cell repertoires in COVID-19. The table came from immunoSEQ multiplex PCR; TCRdb's copy has only in-frame clones and leaves some out. The sample has some 150,000 clones, around 80% seen once; the top ten hold roughly 13%. Input material: peripheral blood. Receptor source: a man aged 55 to 70 with active or convalescent COVID-19. CDR3s include the opening cysteine and the closing phenylalanine or tryptophan. Each record gives: CDR3 length, D gene, J gene, V gene, clone size, CDR3 protein, CDR3 DNA. The D gene is left open where the match is weak. Size tells how often a clone was seen (once, few, many) or the class of an expanded clone, and some rows leave it out.

cdr3_length: 14
d_call: TRBD1
j_call: TRBJ1-5
v_call: TRBV7-2
clone_size: few
cdr3_aa: CAIGPGGSNQPQHF
cdr3_nt: TGTGCCATTGGTCCAGGGGGCAGTAATCAGCCCCAGCATTTT

cdr3_length: 13
d_call: NA
j_call: TRBJ1-1
v_call: TRBV7-2
clone_size: NA
cdr3_aa: CASSFLGGTEAFF
cdr3_nt: TGTGCCAGCAGCTTTCTAGGGGGCACTGAAGCTTTCTTT

cdr3_length: 15
d_call: TRBD1
j_call: TRBJ2-5
v_call: TRBV19
clone_size: NA
cdr3_aa: CASSIGTGGRETQYF
cdr3_nt: TGTGCCAGTAGTATAGGGACAGGGGGCCGAGAGACCCAGTACTTC

cdr3_length: 13
d_call: NA
j_call: TRBJ2-7
v_call: TRBV5-1
clone_size: NA
cdr3_aa: CASSLGLSREQYF
cdr3_nt: TGCGCCAGCAGCTTGGGACTTAGCCGAGAGCAGTACTTC

cdr3_length: 15
d_call: NA
j_call: TRBJ2-1
v_call: TRBV19
clone_size: once
cdr3_aa: CASSPWGQGGDEQFF
cdr3_nt: TGTGCCAGTAGTCCCTGGGGGCAGGGCGGCGATGAGCAGTTCTTC

cdr3_length: 11
d_call: TRBD1
j_call: TRBJ1-5
v_call: TRBV20-1
clone_size: once
cdr3_aa: CSATDREPQHF
cdr3_nt: TGCAGTGCTACCGACAGGGAGCCCCAGCATTTT

cdr3_length: 15
d_call: NA
j_call: TRBJ2-3
v_call: TRBV9
clone_size: few
cdr3_aa: CASSVGGSSTDTQYF
cdr3_nt: TGTGCCAGCAGCGTAGGGGGCTCTAGCACAGATACGCAGTATTTT

cdr3_length: 18
d_call: NA
j_call: TRBJ1-5
v_call: TRBV7-6
clone_size: NA
cdr3_aa: CASSLVARGGNSNQPQHF
cdr3_nt: TGTGCCAGCAGCTTAGTAGCCCGAGGGGGTAATAGCAATCAGCCCCAGCATTTT

cdr3_length: 16
d_call: NA
j_call: TRBJ2-1
v_call: TRBV5-8
clone_size: NA
cdr3_aa: CASSRQAPVLYNEQFF
cdr3_nt: TGTGCCAGCAGCCGCCAGGCGCCGGTCCTGTACAATGAGCAGTTCTTC

cdr3_length: 16
d_call: TRBD2
j_call: TRBJ2-2
v_call: TRBV11-2
clone_size: once
cdr3_aa: CASSLPSGGGTGELFF
cdr3_nt: TGTGCCAGCAGCTTACCTAGCGGGGGCGGAACCGGGGAGCTGTTTTTT

cdr3_length: 15
d_call: TRBD2
j_call: TRBJ2-3
v_call: TRBV2
clone_size: NA
cdr3_aa: CASSDRTSGTDTQYF
cdr3_nt: TGTGCCAGCAGTGACCGGACTAGCGGCACAGATACGCAGTATTTT

cdr3_length: 16
d_call: NA
j_call: TRBJ2-3
v_call: TRBV2
clone_size: once
cdr3_aa: CASSEDRQGRTDTQYF
cdr3_nt: TGTGCCAGCAGTGAAGATCGGCAGGGGCGCACAGATACGCAGTATTTT

cdr3_length: 13
d_call: NA
j_call: TRBJ2-7
v_call: TRBV28
clone_size: NA
cdr3_aa: CASMGGRSYEQYF
cdr3_nt: TGTGCCAGCATGGGGGGTCGCTCCTACGAGCAGTACTTC

cdr3_length: 12
d_call: NA
j_call: TRBJ1-3
v_call: TRBV18
clone_size: NA
cdr3_aa: CASSPEGNTIYF
cdr3_nt: TGTGCCAGCTCCCCGGAGGGAAACACCATATATTTT

cdr3_length: 19
d_call: TRBD1
j_call: TRBJ1-2
v_call: TRBV4-2
clone_size: NA
cdr3_aa: CASSQDMATGGSYNYGYTF
cdr3_nt: TGTGCCAGCAGCCAAGATATGGCGACAGGGGGATCGTATAACTATGGCTACACCTTC

cdr3_length: 14
d_call: NA
j_call: TRBJ1-4
v_call: TRBV6-2/TRBV6-3
clone_size: NA
cdr3_aa: CASSPGTLGEKLFF
cdr3_nt: TGTGCCAGCAGTCCCGGGACACTTGGTGAAAAACTGTTTTTT

cdr3_length: 14
d_call: NA
j_call: TRBJ2-1
v_call: TRBV19
clone_size: few
cdr3_aa: CASRRQQQDNEQFF
cdr3_nt: TGTGCCAGTAGAAGACAGCAACAGGACAATGAGCAGTTCTTC

cdr3_length: 13
d_call: NA
j_call: TRBJ1-1
v_call: TRBV6-5
clone_size: NA
cdr3_aa: CASKTGMNTEAFF
cdr3_nt: TGTGCCAGCAAAACAGGCATGAACACTGAAGCTTTCTTT

cdr3_length: 15
d_call: NA
j_call: TRBJ1-1
v_call: TRBV6-2/TRBV6-3
clone_size: NA
cdr3_aa: CASSTPGRGNTEAFF
cdr3_nt: TGTGCCAGCAGTACTCCCGGTAGGGGGAACACTGAAGCTTTCTTT

cdr3_length: 13
d_call: NA
j_call: TRBJ2-7
v_call: TRBV7-3
clone_size: NA
cdr3_aa: CASSLTYGYEQYF
cdr3_nt: TGTGCCAGCAGCTTAACTTACGGGTACGAGCAGTACTTC

cdr3_length: 14
d_call: NA
j_call: TRBJ2-3
v_call: TRBV2
clone_size: NA
cdr3_aa: CASSESLGVGTQYF
cdr3_nt: TGTGCCAGCAGTGAGAGTTTAGGGGTCGGTACGCAGTATTTT

cdr3_length: 14
d_call: NA
j_call: TRBJ2-7
v_call: TRBV14
clone_size: NA
cdr3_aa: CASSRSPLRGEQYF
cdr3_nt: TGTGCCAGCAGCCGCTCCCCACTAAGGGGCGAGCAGTACTTC

cdr3_length: 15
d_call: NA
j_call: TRBJ1-2
v_call: TRBV19
clone_size: NA
cdr3_aa: CASSIDPGKRAGYTF
cdr3_nt: TGTGCCAGTAGTATTGATCCGGGGAAAAGGGCTGGCTACACCTTC

cdr3_length: 15
d_call: NA
j_call: TRBJ1-1
v_call: TRBV11-1
clone_size: few
cdr3_aa: CASSLGRGVGTEAFF
cdr3_nt: TGTGCCAGCAGCCTTGGTCGGGGGGTCGGCACTGAAGCTTTCTTT

cdr3_length: 16
d_call: NA
j_call: TRBJ1-4
v_call: TRBV2
clone_size: NA
cdr3_aa: CASSPTTGPTNEKLFF
cdr3_nt: TGTGCCAGCAGTCCTACTACAGGGCCAACTAATGAAAAACTGTTTTTT

cdr3_length: 14
d_call: TRBD2
j_call: TRBJ2-1
v_call: TRBV28
clone_size: NA
cdr3_aa: CASISTSGGDEQFF
cdr3_nt: TGTGCCAGCATTTCGACTAGCGGGGGGGATGAGCAGTTCTTC

cdr3_length: 16
d_call: TRBD1
j_call: TRBJ2-3
v_call: TRBV12-5
clone_size: NA
cdr3_aa: CASGLVRGQVTDTQYF
cdr3_nt: TGTGCTAGTGGTTTGGTCCGAGGACAGGTCACAGATACGCAGTATTTT

cdr3_length: 15
d_call: TRBD1
j_call: TRBJ1-2
v_call: TRBV5-1
clone_size: NA
cdr3_aa: CASSAGTGAGDGYTF
cdr3_nt: TGCGCCAGCAGCGCGGGGACAGGGGCAGGGGATGGCTACACCTTC

cdr3_length: 15
d_call: NA
j_call: TRBJ2-7
v_call: TRBV9
clone_size: once
cdr3_aa: CASSVTGEGHYEQYF
cdr3_nt: TGTGCCAGCAGCGTGACAGGGGAGGGACACTACGAGCAGTACTTC

cdr3_length: 16
d_call: NA
j_call: TRBJ2-1
v_call: TRBV9
clone_size: NA
cdr3_aa: CASSVWGAGGDNEQFF
cdr3_nt: TGTGCCAGCAGCGTATGGGGAGCGGGCGGTGACAATGAGCAGTTCTTC

cdr3_length: 16
d_call: TRBD2
j_call: TRBJ2-5
v_call: TRBV28
clone_size: NA
cdr3_aa: CASTFGLAGGMGTQYF
cdr3_nt: TGTGCCAGCACCTTCGGACTAGCGGGGGGGATGGGGACCCAGTACTTC

cdr3_length: 14
d_call: TRBD2
j_call: TRBJ2-3
v_call: TRBV5-4
clone_size: NA
cdr3_aa: CASKGRGNADTQYF
cdr3_nt: TGTGCCAGCAAGGGGCGGGGGAACGCAGATACGCAGTATTTT

cdr3_length: 14
d_call: NA
j_call: TRBJ1-1
v_call: TRBV9
clone_size: few
cdr3_aa: CASSRQLLNTEAFF
cdr3_nt: TGTGCCAGCAGCCGACAGCTCTTGAACACTGAAGCTTTCTTT